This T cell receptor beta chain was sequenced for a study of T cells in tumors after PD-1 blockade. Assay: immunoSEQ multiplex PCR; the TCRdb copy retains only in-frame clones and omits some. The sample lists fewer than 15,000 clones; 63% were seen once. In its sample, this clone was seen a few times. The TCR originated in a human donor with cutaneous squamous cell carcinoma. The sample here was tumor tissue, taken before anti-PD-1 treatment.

CDR3 region: CASSDAGTGNTEAFF. In nucleotides, the CDR3 is TGCGCCAGCAGCGACGCCGGGACAGGGAACACTGAAGCTTTCTTT. This rearrangement joins TRBV10-1 to TRBJ1-1, with 8 positions matching TRBD1. CDR3 length equals 15 residues. The V and J ends lost 6 bases and 1 base, in that order; junction bases with no gene match: 7. Germline-derived CDR1 and CDR2 are WNHNN and SYGVQD (reference sequence).